This passage covers 3 T cell receptor beta chains from one sample sequenced in a study of CD8+CD57+ T cells in acquired aplastic anemia. Whoever was chosen for sequencing had shown CD8+CD57+ cell expansion by flow cytometry. Both TCR beta VDJ combination and CDR3 sequence profiling were carried out. Genomic DNA was the template for this profiling. TCRdb reanalysed the reads using MiXCR and keeps one entry per CDR3 protein. The data show about 200,000 distinct CDR3 sequences, 60% to 80% seen once. Sample: sorted CD4+, CD8+, or CD8+CD57+ T cells (not recorded which) from PBMCs. These receptors were taken from a human donor with aplastic anemia.

Only a few counts were recorded for this clonotype. The V call is TRBV7-6, the J call TRBJ2-5, with TRBD1 identical over 8 bases. The germline CDR1 and CDR2 sequences are SGHVS and FNYEAQ. The CDR3 has 15 residues. V trimming: 5 bases; J trimming: 2 bases; junction bases outside the gene matches: 7. The CDR3, as DNA: TGTGCCAGCAGCCAACGGACAGGGCTACAAGAGACCCAGTACTTC. As protein: CASSQRTGLQETQYF.

The chain uses TRBV27 and TRBJ1-6; no firm D call. CDR3 size: 11 residues. In germline, CDR1 is MNHEY, CDR2 SMNVEV (reference sequence). Deletions cut 7 bases from V and 6 bases from J, with 4 bases between. DNA of the CDR3: TGTGCCAGCAATGGTAATTCACCCCTCCACTTT. Amino acid sequence: CASNGNSPLHF.

This clonotype was observed a handful of times. The chain has TRBV10-3 and TRBJ2-1; D is unclear. Between the trimmed V and J ends, which lost 2 bases and 2 bases, there was a span of 4 bases. Germline-derived CDR1 and CDR2 are ENHRY and SYGVKD. The CDR3 has 13 amino acids. CDR3 sequence reads: CAISEAAYNEQFF. CDR3 bases: TGTGCCATCAGTGAGGCGGCCTACAATGAGCAGTTCTTC.